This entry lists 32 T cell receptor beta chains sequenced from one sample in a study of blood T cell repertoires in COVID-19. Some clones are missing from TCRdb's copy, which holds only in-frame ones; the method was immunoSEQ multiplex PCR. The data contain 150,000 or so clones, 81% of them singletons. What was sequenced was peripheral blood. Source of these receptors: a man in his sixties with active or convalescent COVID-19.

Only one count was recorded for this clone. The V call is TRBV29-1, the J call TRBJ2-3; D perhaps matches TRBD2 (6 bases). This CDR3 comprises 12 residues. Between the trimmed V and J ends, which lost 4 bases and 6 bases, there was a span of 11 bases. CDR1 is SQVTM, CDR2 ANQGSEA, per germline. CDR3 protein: CSVAGRRDTQYF. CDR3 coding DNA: TGCAGCGTTGCGGGGAGGAGGGATACGCAGTATTTT.

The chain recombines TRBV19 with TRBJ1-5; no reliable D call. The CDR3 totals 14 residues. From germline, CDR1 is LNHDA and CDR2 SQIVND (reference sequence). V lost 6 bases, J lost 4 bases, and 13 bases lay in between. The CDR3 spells CASRTEGWNQPQHF. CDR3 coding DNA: TGTGCCAGTAGGACCGAGGGTTGGAATCAGCCCCAGCATTTT.

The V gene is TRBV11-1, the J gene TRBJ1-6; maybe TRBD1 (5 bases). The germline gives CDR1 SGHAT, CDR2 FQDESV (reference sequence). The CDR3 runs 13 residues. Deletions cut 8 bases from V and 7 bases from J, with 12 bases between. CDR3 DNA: TGTGCCAGCGGGGGGGACGGAAATTCACCCCTCCACTTT. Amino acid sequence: CASGGDGNSPLHF.

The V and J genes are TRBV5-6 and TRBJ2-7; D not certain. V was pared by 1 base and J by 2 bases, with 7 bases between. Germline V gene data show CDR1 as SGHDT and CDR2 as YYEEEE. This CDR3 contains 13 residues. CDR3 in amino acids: CASSLTDTYEQYF. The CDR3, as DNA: TGTGCCAGCAGCTTGACAGATACCTACGAGCAGTACTTC.

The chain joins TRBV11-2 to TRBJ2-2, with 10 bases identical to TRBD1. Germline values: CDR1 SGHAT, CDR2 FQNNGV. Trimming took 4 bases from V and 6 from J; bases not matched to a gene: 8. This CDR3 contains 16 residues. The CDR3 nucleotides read TGTGCCAGCAGCTCCGCGACAGGGGGCGCCGCCGGGGAGCTGTTTTTT. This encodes CASSSATGGAAGELFF.

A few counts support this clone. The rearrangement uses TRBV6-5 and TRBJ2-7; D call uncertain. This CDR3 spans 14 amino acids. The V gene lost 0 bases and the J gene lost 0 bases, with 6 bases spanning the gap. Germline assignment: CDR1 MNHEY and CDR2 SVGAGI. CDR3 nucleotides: TGTGCCAGCAGTTACTCAGGCGGCTCCTACGAGCAGTACTTC. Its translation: CASSYSGGSYEQYF.

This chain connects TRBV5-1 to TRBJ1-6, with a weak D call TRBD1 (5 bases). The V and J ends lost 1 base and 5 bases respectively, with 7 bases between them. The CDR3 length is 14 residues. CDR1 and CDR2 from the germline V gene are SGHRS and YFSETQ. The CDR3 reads CASSLQDNNSPLHF. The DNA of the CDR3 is TGCGCCAGCAGCTTGCAGGACAATAATTCACCCCTCCACTTT.

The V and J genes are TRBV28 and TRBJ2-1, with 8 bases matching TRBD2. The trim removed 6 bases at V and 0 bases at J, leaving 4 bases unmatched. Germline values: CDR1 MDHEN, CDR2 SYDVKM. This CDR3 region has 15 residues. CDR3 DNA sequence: TGTGCCAGCAGCCCCAGCGGGAGCTCCTACAATGAGCAGTTCTTC. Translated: CASSPSGSSYNEQFF.

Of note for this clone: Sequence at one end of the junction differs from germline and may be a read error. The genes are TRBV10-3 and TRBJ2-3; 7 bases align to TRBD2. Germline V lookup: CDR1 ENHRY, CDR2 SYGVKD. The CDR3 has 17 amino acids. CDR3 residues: CAISDLLSAGPTNTQYF. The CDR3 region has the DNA TGTGCCATCAGTGATCTTCTCTCAGCGGGGCCCACAAATACGCAGTATTTT.

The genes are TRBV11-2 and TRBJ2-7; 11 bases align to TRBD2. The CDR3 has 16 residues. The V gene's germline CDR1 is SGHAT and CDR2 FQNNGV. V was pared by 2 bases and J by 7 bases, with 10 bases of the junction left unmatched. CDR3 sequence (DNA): TGTGCCAGCAGCTTATTGCTAGCGGGAGGTCCGGGGGAGCAGTACTTC. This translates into CASSLLLAGGPGEQYF.

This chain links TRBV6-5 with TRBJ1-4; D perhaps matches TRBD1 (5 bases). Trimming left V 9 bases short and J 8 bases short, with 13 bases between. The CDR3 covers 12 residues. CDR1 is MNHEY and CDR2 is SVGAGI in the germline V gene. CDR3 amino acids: CASTGGAEKLFF. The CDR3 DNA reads TGTGCCAGTACCGGCGGGGCCGAAAAACTGTTTTTT.

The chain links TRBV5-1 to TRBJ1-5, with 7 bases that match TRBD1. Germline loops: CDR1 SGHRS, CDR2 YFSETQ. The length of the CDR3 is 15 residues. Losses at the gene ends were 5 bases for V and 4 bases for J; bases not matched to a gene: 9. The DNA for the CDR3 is TGCGCCAGCAGTCCCGGGACAGTAGCAAATCAGCCCCAGCATTTT. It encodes CASSPGTVANQPQHF. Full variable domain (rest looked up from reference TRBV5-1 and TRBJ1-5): KAGVTQTPRYLIKTRGQQVTLSCSPISGHRSVSWYQQTPGQGLQFLFEYFSETQRNKGNFPGRFSGRQFSNSRSEMNVSTLELGDSALYLCASSPGTVANQPQHFGDGTRLSIL.

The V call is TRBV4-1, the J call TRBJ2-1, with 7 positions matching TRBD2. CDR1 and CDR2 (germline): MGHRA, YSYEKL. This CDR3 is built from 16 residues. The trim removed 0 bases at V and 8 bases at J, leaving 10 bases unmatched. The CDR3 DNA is TGCGCCAGCAGCCAAGATCGGCGACTAGCATCAGATGAGCAGTTCTTC. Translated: CASSQDRRLASDEQFF.

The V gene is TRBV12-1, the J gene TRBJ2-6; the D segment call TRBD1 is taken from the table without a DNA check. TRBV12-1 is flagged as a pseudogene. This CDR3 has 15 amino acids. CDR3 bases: TGTGCCAGCAGCTTGACAGGGCCTGGGGCCAACGTCCTGACTTTC. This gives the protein CASSLTGPGANVLTF.

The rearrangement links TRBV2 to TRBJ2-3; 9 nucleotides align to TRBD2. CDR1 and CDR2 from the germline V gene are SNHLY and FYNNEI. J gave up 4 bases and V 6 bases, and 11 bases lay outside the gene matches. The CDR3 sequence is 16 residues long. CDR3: CASSPGASGVADTQYF. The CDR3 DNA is TGTGCCAGCAGCCCCGGGGCTAGCGGGGTTGCAGATACGCAGTATTTT.

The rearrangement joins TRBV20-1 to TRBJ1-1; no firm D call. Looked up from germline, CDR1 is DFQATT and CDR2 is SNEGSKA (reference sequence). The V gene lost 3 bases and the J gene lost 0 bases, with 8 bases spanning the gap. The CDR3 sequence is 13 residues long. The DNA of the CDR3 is TGCAGTGCTAGTGGGCAGGTGAACACTGAAGCTTTCTTT. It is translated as CSASGQVNTEAFF.

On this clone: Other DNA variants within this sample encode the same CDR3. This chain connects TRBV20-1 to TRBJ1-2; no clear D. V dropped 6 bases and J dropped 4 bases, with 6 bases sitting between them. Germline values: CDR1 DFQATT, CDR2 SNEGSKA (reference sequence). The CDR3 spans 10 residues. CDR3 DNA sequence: TGCAGTGCCCCGTCCTATGGCTACACCTTC. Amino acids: CSAPSYGYTF.

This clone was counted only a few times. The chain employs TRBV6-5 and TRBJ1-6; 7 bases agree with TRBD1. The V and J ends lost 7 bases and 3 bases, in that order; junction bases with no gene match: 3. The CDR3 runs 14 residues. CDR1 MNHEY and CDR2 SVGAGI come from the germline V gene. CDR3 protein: CASKGDSYNSPLHF. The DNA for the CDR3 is TGTGCCAGCAAGGGGGACAGCTATAATTCACCCCTCCACTTT.

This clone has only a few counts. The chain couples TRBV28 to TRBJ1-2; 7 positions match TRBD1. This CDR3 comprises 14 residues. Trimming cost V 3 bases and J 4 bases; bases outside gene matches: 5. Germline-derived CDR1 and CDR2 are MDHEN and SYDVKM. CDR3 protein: CASSLTGPPYGYTF. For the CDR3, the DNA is TGTGCCAGCAGTTTGACAGGGCCTCCCTATGGCTACACCTTC.

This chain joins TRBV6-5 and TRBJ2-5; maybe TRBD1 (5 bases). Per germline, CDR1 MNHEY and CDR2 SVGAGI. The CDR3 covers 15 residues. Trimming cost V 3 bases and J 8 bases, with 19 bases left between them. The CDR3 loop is CASSYDSTAYGTQYF. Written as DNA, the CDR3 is TGTGCCAGCAGTTATGACAGTACGGCCTACGGCACCCAGTACTTC.

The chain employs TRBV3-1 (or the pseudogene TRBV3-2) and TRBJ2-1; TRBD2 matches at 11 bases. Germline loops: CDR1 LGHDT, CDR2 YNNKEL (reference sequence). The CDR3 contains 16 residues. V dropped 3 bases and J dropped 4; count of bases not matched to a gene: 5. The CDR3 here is CASSHRLAGRYNEQFF. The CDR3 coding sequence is TGTGCCAGCAGCCACCGACTAGCGGGGAGATACAATGAGCAGTTCTTC.

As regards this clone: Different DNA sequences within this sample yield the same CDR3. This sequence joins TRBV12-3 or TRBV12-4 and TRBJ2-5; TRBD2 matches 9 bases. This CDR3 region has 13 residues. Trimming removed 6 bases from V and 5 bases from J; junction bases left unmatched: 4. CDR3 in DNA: TGTGCCAGCAGGACTAGCGGAGGGGAGACCCAGTACTTC. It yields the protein CASRTSGGETQYF.

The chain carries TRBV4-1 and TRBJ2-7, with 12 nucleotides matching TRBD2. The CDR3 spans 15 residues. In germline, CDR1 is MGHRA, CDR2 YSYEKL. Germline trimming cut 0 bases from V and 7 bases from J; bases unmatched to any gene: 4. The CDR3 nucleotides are TGCGCCAGCAGCCAAGATCCTAGCGGGAGGGGGGAGCAGTACTTC. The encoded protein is CASSQDPSGRGEQYF.

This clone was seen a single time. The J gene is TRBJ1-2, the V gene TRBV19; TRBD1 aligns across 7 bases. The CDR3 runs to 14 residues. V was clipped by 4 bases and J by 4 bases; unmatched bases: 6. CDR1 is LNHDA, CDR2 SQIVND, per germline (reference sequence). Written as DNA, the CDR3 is TGTGCCAGTAGTAGGGCAGGGACAGTCTATGGCTACACCTTC. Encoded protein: CASSRAGTVYGYTF.

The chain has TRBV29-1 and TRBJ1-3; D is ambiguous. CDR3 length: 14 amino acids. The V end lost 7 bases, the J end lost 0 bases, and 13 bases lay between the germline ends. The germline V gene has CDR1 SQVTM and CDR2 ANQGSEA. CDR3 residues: CSAHNPYSGNTIYF. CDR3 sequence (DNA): TGCAGCGCCCACAACCCGTACTCTGGAAACACCATATATTTT. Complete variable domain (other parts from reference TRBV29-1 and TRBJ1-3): SAVISQKPSRDICQRGTSLTIQCQVDSQVTMMFWYRQQPGQSLTLIATANQGSEATYESGFVIDKFPISRPNLTFSTLTVSNMSPEDSSIYLCSAHNPYSGNTIYFGEGSWLTVV.

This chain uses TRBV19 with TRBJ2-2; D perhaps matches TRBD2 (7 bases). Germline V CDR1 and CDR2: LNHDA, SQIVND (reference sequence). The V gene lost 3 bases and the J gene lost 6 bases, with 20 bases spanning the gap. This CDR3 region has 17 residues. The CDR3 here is CASSIPTRGALSGELFF. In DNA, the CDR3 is TGTGCCAGTAGTATCCCGACTCGGGGGGCGTTATCCGGGGAGCTGTTTTTT.

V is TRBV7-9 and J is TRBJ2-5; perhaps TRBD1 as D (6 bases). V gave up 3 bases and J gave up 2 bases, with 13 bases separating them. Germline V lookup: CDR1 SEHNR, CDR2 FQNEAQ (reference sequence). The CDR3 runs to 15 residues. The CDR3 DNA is TGTGCCAGCAGCTTCAGGGGAGAGGATCAAGAGACCCAGTACTTC. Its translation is CASSFRGEDQETQYF.

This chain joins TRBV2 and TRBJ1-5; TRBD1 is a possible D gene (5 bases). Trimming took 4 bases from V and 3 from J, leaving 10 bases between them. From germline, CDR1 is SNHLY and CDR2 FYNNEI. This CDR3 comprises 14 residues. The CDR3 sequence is CASSGAGYNQPQHF. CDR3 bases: TGTGCCAGCAGTGGGGCAGGGTACAATCAGCCCCAGCATTTT.

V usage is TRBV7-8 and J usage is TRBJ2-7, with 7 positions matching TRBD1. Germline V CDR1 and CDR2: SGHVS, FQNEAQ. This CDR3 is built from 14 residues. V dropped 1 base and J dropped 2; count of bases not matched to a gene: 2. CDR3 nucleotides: TGTGCCAGCAGCTTAGACAGGGGAGCCTACGAGCAGTACTTC. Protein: CASSLDRGAYEQYF.

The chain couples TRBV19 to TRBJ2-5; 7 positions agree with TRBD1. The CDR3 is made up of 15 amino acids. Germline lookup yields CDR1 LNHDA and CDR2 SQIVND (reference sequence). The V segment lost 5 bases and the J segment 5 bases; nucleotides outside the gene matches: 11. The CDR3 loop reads CASSASGGRGETQYF. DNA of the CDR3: TGTGCCAGTAGTGCCTCAGGGGGTAGAGGGGAGACCCAGTACTTC.

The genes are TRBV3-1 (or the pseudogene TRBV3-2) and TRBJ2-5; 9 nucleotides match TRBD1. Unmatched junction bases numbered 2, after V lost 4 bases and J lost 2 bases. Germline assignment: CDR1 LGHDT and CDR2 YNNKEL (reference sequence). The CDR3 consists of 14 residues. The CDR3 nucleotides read TGTGCCAGCAGCCCCGGGACAGGGCAAGAGACCCAGTACTTC. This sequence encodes CASSPGTGQETQYF.

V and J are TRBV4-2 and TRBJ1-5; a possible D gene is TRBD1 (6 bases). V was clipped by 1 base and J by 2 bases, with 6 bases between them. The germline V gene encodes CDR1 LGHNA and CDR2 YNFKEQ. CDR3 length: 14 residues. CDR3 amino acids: CASSQGTGNQPQHF. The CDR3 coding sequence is TGTGCCAGCAGCCAAGGGACAGGCAATCAGCCCCAGCATTTT.